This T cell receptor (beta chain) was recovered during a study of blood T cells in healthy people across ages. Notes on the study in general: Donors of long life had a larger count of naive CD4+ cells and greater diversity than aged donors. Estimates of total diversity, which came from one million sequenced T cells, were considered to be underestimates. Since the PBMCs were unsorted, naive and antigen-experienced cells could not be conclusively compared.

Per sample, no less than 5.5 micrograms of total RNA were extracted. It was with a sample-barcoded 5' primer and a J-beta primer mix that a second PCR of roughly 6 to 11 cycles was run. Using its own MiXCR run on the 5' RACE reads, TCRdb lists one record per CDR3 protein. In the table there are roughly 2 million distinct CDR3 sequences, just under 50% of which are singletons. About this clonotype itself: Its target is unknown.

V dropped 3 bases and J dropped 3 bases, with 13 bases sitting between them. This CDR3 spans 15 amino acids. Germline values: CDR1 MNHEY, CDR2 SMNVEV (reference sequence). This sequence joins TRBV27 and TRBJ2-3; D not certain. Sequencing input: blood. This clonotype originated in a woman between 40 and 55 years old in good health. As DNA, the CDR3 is TGTGCCAGCAGTTTTGGTAGGCCTAGGACAGATACGCAGTATTTT. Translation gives CASSFGRPRTDTQYF.